This TCR beta chain was captured by sequencing in a study of shared clonotypes between healthy human individuals. The wider study: CD4 naive and memory got three plates each, CD8 naive two, CD8 memory one.

There are 14 residues in the CDR3. CDR1 and CDR2 from the germline V gene are MDHEN and SYDVKM. The authors' processing: With immunoSEQ giving junction-only sequences and no quality scores, filtering differed. Assay used: immunoSEQ multiplex PCR; TCRdb lists only in-frame clones, some missing. V and J calls and clone size are given by that table; D and trimming were obtained from the DNA. The sample carries some 600,000 clones, roughly 96% recorded once. In the naive CD8 group, cells lacked CD45RO and were positively selected for CCR7, so terminally differentiated effector memory CD45RA+ cells were left out.

The sequenced material came from naive CD8+ T cells sorted from blood. The chain has TRBV28 and TRBJ2-5; weak D call: TRBD2 (7 bases). The J call may be in error: the DNA end matches TRBJ2-7 better. The TCR comes from a woman in her 30s in good health. The CDR3 loop is CASSGAGAGDEQYF. DNA for the CDR3: TGTGCCAGCAGTGGTGCGGGGGCGGGGGACGAGCAGTACTTC.